Below, 2 T cell receptor beta chains from the same sample are listed, as sequenced in a study of response to subunit inactivated influenza vaccine. In TCRdb, the RT-PCR reads were re-called with MiXCR into one record per CDR3 protein. The sample includes around 320,000 distinct CDR3 sequences, approximately 23% of them seen just once. This specimen was PBMCs from blood, taken 21 months after vaccination. The receptors derive from a man between 50 and 75 years old who received an inactivated influenza vaccine.

The rearrangement uses TRBV24-1 and TRBJ2-1; the match to TRBD2 covers 7 bases. V was pared by 7 bases and J by 6 bases, with 8 bases of the junction left unmatched. CDR1 is KGHDR, CDR2 SFDVKD, per germline. The CDR3 runs to 14 residues. The chain's CDR3 is CATSPGLQANEQFF. CDR3 coding DNA: TGTGCCACCAGCCCGGGACTACAGGCCAATGAGCAGTTCTTC.

This chain connects TRBV4-2 to TRBJ2-5, with 7 bases matching TRBD2. This CDR3 region has 17 residues. Germline loops: CDR1 LGHNA, CDR2 YNFKEQ. J lost 4 bases, V lost 0 bases, and 11 bases had no gene match. The CDR3 reads CASSQDLGREYGETQYF. Written as DNA, the CDR3 is TGTGCCAGCAGCCAAGATCTGGGGCGGGAGTATGGAGAGACCCAGTACTTC.